This T cell receptor (beta chain) was identified during a study of blood T cell repertoires in COVID-19. Study background: Some COVID-19 samples were acute and others convalescent; all came from the United States, Italy and Spain. The cDNA or gDNA used as material had been derived from T cells, B-cell-depleted T cells, or PBMCs.

Authors' processing steps: Counts of nucleated cells, estimated from reference gene primer amplification, were obtained. Only in-frame clones appear in the TCRdb table, and some are missing; sequencing was by immunoSEQ multiplex PCR. V, J and clone size reflect that table, while D and trimming were determined from the DNA. The sample contains around 340,000 clones, 80% to 90% of which appear only once. Participants were aged about 18 to 95 years, lived in some 23 US areas, and enrolled virtually. CDR3 size: 16 residues. Germline CDR1 KGHSH, CDR2 LQKENI. V lost 1 base and J lost 7, with 16 bases in between.

This chain connects TRBV18 to TRBJ1-4; D is possibly TRBD1 (6 bases). Sequencing was done on a sample of PBMCs or T cells enriched from blood (not recorded which). This TCR was sampled from a woman between 35 and 50 years old with acute COVID-19. CDR3 residues: CASSPRLQGSSEKLFF. The DNA of the CDR3 is TGTGCCAGCTCACCACGGTTACAGGGATCGAGTGAAAAACTGTTTTTT.